These 13 T cell receptor beta chains originate from one sample sequenced in a study of blood T cell repertoires in COVID-19. Here immunoSEQ multiplex PCR was the method, and the copy in TCRdb shows in-frame clones only, minus some. The repertoire holds 55,000 to 75,000 clones, with 72% as singletons. Sequenced input: peripheral blood. These receptor sequences come from a woman between 65 and 79 years old with COVID-19, enrolled during active disease.

The J gene is TRBJ2-2, the V gene TRBV23-1, with a tentative D call TRBD1 (5 bases). TRBV23-1 is filed as an ORF, its function uncertain. There are 15 residues in the CDR3. V lost 7 bases and J 4 bases, leaving 16 bases between the germline ends. The CDR3 is CASIIQGRTTGELFF. CDR3 bases: TGCGCCAGCATTATTCAGGGAAGAACCACCGGGGAGCTGTTTTTT.

This clone has only a few counts. This rearrangement joins TRBV18 to TRBJ2-7; 9 nucleotides match TRBD1. The V gene end was trimmed by 3 bases and the J gene end by 5 bases; junction bases not matched to a gene: 11. Germline-derived CDR1 and CDR2 are KGHSH and LQKENI. The CDR3 covers 16 residues. CDR3 sequence (DNA): TGTGCCAGCTCACCTTGGCGGACGGGACAGGGTGACGAGCAGTACTTC. This encodes CASSPWRTGQGDEQYF.

The V call is TRBV9, the J call TRBJ2-3, with TRBD2 identical over 9 bases. V gave up 0 bases and J gave up 0 bases; unmatched junction bases: 8. The germline V gene has CDR1 SGDLS and CDR2 YYNGEE. The length of the CDR3 is 18 residues. CDR3 sequence reads: CASSVDFASGVSTDTQYF. The CDR3 DNA is TGTGCCAGCAGCGTAGATTTCGCTAGCGGGGTCAGCACAGATACGCAGTATTTT.

As to this clone: The junction departs from the called germline gene at one end, perhaps through a read error. V gene TRBV6-5 combines with J gene TRBJ2-1, with 7 bases aligning to TRBD2. Per the germline V gene, CDR1 is MNHEY and CDR2 is SVGAGI. The CDR3 is 12 amino acids. The CDR3 sequence: CASSPETGAGVF. For the CDR3, the DNA is TGTGCCAGCAGTCCGGAGACTGGGGCGGGGGTCTTC.

This clone occurred a few times. This chain joins TRBV7-6 and TRBJ2-5; 9 bases map to TRBD2. The length of the CDR3 is 13 residues. Germline assignment: CDR1 SGHVS and CDR2 FNYEAQ. Trimming took 1 base from V and 8 from J; bases not matched to a gene: 2. CDR3 residues: CASSLGGGATQYF. The CDR3, as DNA: TGTGCCAGCAGCTTAGGCGGGGGGGCTACCCAGTACTTC.

V and J are TRBV4-3 and TRBJ2-3; no clear D gene. The CDR3 is made up of 13 amino acids. The V end lost 1 base, the J end lost 3 bases, and 5 bases lay between the germline ends. Germline CDR1 LGHNA, CDR2 YSLEER. Written as DNA, the CDR3 is TGCGCCAGCAGCCAAGGAGCGACAGATACGCAGTATTTT. This gives the protein CASSQGATDTQYF.

The chain is built from TRBV9 and TRBJ2-1; 8 bases are a match to TRBD2. The ends lost 0 bases at V and 2 bases at J; junction bases unmatched: 7. The CDR3 spans 17 residues. Germline CDR1 reads SGDLS; CDR2 reads YYNGEE. CDR3 in amino acids: CASSVETSAYAYNEQFF. CDR3 nucleotides: TGTGCCAGCAGCGTAGAGACTAGCGCATATGCCTACAATGAGCAGTTCTTC.

The chain uses TRBV18 and TRBJ2-2, with no clear D. The CDR3 length is 14 residues. V lost 4 bases, J lost 2 bases, and 8 bases lay in between. Germline CDR1 reads KGHSH; CDR2 reads LQKENI. Written as DNA, the CDR3 is TGTGCCAGCTCACGTGCAGTCAACACCGGGGAGCTGTTTTTT. Amino acid sequence: CASSRAVNTGELFF.

The CDR3: CASSEIGEGQPQHF. CDR3 in DNA: TGTGCCAGCAGTGAAATAGGGGAGGGTCAGCCCCAGCATTTT. The chain uses TRBV2 and TRBJ1-5; TRBD1 might be the D (5 bases). The CDR3 covers 14 residues. The germline V gene has CDR1 SNHLY and CDR2 FYNNEI. V was clipped by 2 bases and J by 6 bases, with 11 bases between them. Filled out from reference TRBV2 and TRBJ1-5, the complete variable domain reads EPEVTQTPSHQVTQMGQEVILRCVPISNHLYFYWYRQILGQKVEFLVSFYNNEISEKSEIFDDQFSVERPDGSNFTLKIRSTKLEDSAMYFCASSEIGEGQPQHFGDGTRLSIL.

CDR3 protein: CASSGGTGLTDTQYF. The DNA for the CDR3 is TGTGCCAGCAGTGGAGGGACAGGGCTCACAGATACGCAGTATTTT. The chain couples TRBV2 to TRBJ2-3, with TRBD1 matching over 9 bases. Trimming cost V 4 bases and J 2 bases; bases outside gene matches: 4. CDR1 and CDR2 from the germline V gene are SNHLY and FYNNEI. The length of the CDR3 is 15 residues.

This clone was seen repeatedly, ten times or more. The chain uses TRBV11-2 and TRBJ2-5; 8 bases align to TRBD1. The V gene's germline CDR1 is SGHAT and CDR2 FQNNGV. The CDR3 is 19 amino acids. J was trimmed by 0 bases and V by 2 bases; bases with no gene match: 14. Written as DNA, the CDR3 is TGTGCCAGCAGCTTATTATCGACAGGGGCGGGTTCCTACCAAGAGACCCAGTACTTC. Encoded protein: CASSLLSTGAGSYQETQYF.

This chain links TRBV7-6 with TRBJ2-5; a weak D match, TRBD2 (5 bases). The V and J ends lost 5 bases and 6 bases respectively, with 19 bases between them. The CDR3 has 15 residues. The germline CDR1 and CDR2 sequences are SGHVS and FNYEAQ. CDR3 protein: CASSPSLDLAQTQYF. DNA of the CDR3: TGTGCCAGCAGCCCTTCCCTGGACTTAGCCCAGACCCAGTACTTC.

The chain carries TRBV7-2 and TRBJ2-1, with D unclear. Germline lookup yields CDR1 SGHTA and CDR2 FQGNSA. The CDR3 length is 16 residues. V was trimmed by 1 base and J by 0 bases, leaving 10 bases between them. The DNA for the CDR3 is TGTGCCAGCAGCTTAGGAGGAGCCCTCTCCTACAATGAGCAGTTCTTC. Amino acids: CASSLGGALSYNEQFF.